This note documents a single T cell receptor (beta chain) sequence. Produced via immunoSEQ multiplex PCR; TCRdb's table is partial and in-frame only. The table lists 200,000 to 300,000 clones, less than 90% of them singletons, with roughly 4% in the top ten. The sample belongs to a study of blood T cell repertoires in COVID-19. The overall study: From the United States, Italy and Spain came samples of acute and convalescent COVID-19.

V was clipped by 6 bases and J by 4 bases; unmatched bases: 6. Germline-derived CDR1 and CDR2 are MDHEN and SYDVKM. There are 15 residues in the CDR3. V usage is TRBV28 and J usage is TRBJ2-5, with 12 bases matching TRBD2. Material for sequencing was peripheral blood. This clonotype originated in a man between 60 and 75 years old with acute or convalescent COVID-19. The CDR3 DNA is TGTGCCAGCAGCACGTCGACTAGCGGGAGAGAGACCCAGTACTTC. Encoded protein: CASSTSTSGRETQYF.